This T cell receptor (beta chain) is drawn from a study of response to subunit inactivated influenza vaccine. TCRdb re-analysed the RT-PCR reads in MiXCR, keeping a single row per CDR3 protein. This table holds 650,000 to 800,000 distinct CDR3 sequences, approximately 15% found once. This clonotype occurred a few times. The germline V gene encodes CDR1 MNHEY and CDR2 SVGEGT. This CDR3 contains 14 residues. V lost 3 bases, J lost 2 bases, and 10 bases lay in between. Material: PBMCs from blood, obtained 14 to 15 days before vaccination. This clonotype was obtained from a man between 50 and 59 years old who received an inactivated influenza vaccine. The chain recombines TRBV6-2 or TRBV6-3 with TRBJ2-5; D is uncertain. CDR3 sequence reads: CASSYRVSQETQYF. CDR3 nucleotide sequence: TGTGCCAGCAGTTATAGAGTTTCGCAAGAGACCCAGTACTTC.